The 28 T cell receptor beta chains listed next were all sequenced from one sample in a study of blood T cell repertoires in COVID-19. Repertoires were generated with immunoSEQ multiplex PCR, while TCRdb's copy carries only in-frame clones and drops some. This table has some 48,000 clones, more than 65% appearing once. Sequenced input: peripheral blood. Receptors were obtained from a human donor in a cohort sampled during active COVID-19.

The chain uses TRBV28 and TRBJ2-3; D perhaps matches TRBD2 (6 bases). CDR3 length: 16 amino acids. Germline V gene data show CDR1 as MDHEN and CDR2 as SYDVKM. Between the trimmed V and J ends, which lost 5 bases and 0 bases, there was a span of 15 bases. The chain's CDR3 is CASSHLADSSTDTQYF. The CDR3 DNA reads TGTGCCAGCAGTCACTTAGCGGATTCTAGCACAGATACGCAGTATTTT.

This chain joins TRBV4-3 and TRBJ1-6, with 8 bases aligning to TRBD1. The V gene's germline CDR1 is LGHNA and CDR2 YSLEER. The ends lost 1 base at V and 6 bases at J; junction bases unmatched: 2. The CDR3 contains 15 residues. The CDR3 reads CASSQGTGINSPLHF. CDR3 sequence (DNA): TGCGCCAGCAGCCAAGGGACAGGGATTAATTCACCCCTCCACTTT.

The chain uses TRBV28 and TRBJ1-5; TRBD1 is a possible D gene (6 bases). Germline V gene sequence: CDR1 MDHEN, CDR2 SYDVKM. Trimming removed 6 bases from V and 4 bases from J, with 16 bases in between. The CDR3 loop spans 15 amino acids. In DNA, the CDR3 is TGTGCCAGCAGCACCCCCGGCAGGGGAAATCAGCCCCAGCATTTT. Encoded protein: CASSTPGRGNQPQHF.

Turning to this clone: The sample holds other DNA sequences that translate to the same CDR3. This rearrangement joins TRBV4-3 to TRBJ1-2; 8 nucleotides align to TRBD1. V shed 0 bases and J 2 bases; nucleotides not matched to a gene: 2. Germline CDR1 and CDR2: LGHNA and YSLEER. The CDR3 has 15 amino acids. In nucleotides, the CDR3 is TGCGCCAGCAGCCAAGAGACAGGGGCGAACTATGGCTACACCTTC. The encoded protein is CASSQETGANYGYTF.

V usage is TRBV11-2 and J usage is TRBJ2-7; 7 positions match TRBD1. Germline CDR1 and CDR2: SGHAT and FQNNGV. After removal of 5 bases from V and 4 bases from J, the junction contained 11 bases not matched to a gene. This CDR3 has 15 residues. The CDR3 bases are TGTGCCAGCAGCAACCTACGGACAGGATTTTACGAGCAGTACTTC. Translated: CASSNLRTGFYEQYF.

The chain uses TRBV29-1 and TRBJ2-5; 12 bases fit TRBD2. CDR1 and CDR2 from the germline V gene are SQVTM and ANQGSEA. V lost 4 bases to trimming and J lost 5 bases; unmatched junction nucleotides: 5. This CDR3 has 14 residues. Here the CDR3 reads CSVVLAGGSETQYF. CDR3 DNA sequence: TGCAGCGTTGTACTAGCGGGAGGTTCGGAGACCCAGTACTTC.

The chain recombines TRBV5-6 with TRBJ2-5; 12 positions agree with TRBD1. Germline CDR1 SGHDT, CDR2 YYEEEE. The CDR3 spans 16 residues. V trimming: 4 bases; J trimming: 5 bases; junction bases outside the gene matches: 9. The CDR3 DNA reads TGTGCCAGCAGCGCGGGACAGGGGGCCCCGAGGGAGACCCAGTACTTC. It specifies CASSAGQGAPRETQYF.

The chain joins TRBV30 to TRBJ2-7; TRBD2 agrees at 12 bases. Per germline, CDR1 GTSNPN and CDR2 SVGIG (reference sequence). Trimming cost V 3 bases and J 5 bases; bases outside gene matches: 14. The CDR3 is 17 amino acids. This CDR3 reads CAWSLVRTSGKADEQYF. The DNA for the CDR3 is TGTGCCTGGAGCCTCGTTAGGACTAGCGGGAAAGCTGACGAGCAGTACTTC.

This clone appeared a single time. V and J are TRBV7-3 and TRBJ2-1; possibly TRBD2 for D (5 bases). V dropped 1 base and J dropped 7 bases, with 5 bases sitting between them. Germline V gene sequence: CDR1 SGHTA, CDR2 FQGTGA. This CDR3 is 12 amino acids long. The chain's CDR3 is CASSLSGNEQFF. The CDR3, as DNA: TGTGCCAGCAGCTTAAGCGGGAATGAGCAGTTCTTC.

The chain carries TRBV28 and TRBJ2-7, with 10 bases matching TRBD2. This CDR3 comprises 16 residues. The V gene end was trimmed by 4 bases and the J gene end by 3 bases; junction bases not matched to a gene: 9. CDR1 is MDHEN and CDR2 is SYDVKM in the germline V gene. CDR3 in amino acids: CASSSLAGRGGYEQYF. DNA for the CDR3: TGTGCCAGCAGTTCACTAGCGGGAAGGGGGGGCTACGAGCAGTACTTC.

V and J are TRBV6-5 and TRBJ2-2; maybe TRBD1 (5 bases). Looked up from germline, CDR1 is MNHEY and CDR2 is SVGAGI. The CDR3 runs 13 residues. V was cut by 0 bases and J by 7 bases, with 6 bases left in between. The CDR3 sequence is CASSYSRDGELFF. The DNA for the CDR3 is TGTGCCAGCAGTTACTCCAGGGACGGGGAGCTGTTTTTT.

V and J are TRBV4-2 and TRBJ2-3, with 12 bases identical to TRBD2. Germline V gene sequence: CDR1 LGHNA, CDR2 YNFKEQ. The CDR3 covers 18 residues. The V gene end was trimmed by 1 base and the J gene end by 2 bases; junction bases not matched to a gene: 7. The CDR3 DNA follows: TGTGCCAGCAGCCAAGGGGGGCTAGCGGGAGGGGTCACAGATACGCAGTATTTT. Translation gives CASSQGGLAGGVTDTQYF.

The chain has TRBV30 and TRBJ1-5; D might be TRBD1 (5 bases). CDR1 and CDR2 from the germline V gene are GTSNPN and SVGIG (reference sequence). Trimming shortened V by 4 bases and J by 1 base, and 8 bases separated the two germline ends. CDR3 length equals 13 residues. CDR3 loop: CAWTTGSNQPQHF. The CDR3 DNA is TGTGCCTGGACCACAGGAAGCAATCAGCCCCAGCATTTT.

The chain recombines TRBV7-9 with TRBJ2-3; D unclear. V was clipped by 1 base and J by 2 bases, with 13 bases between them. Per the germline V gene, CDR1 is SEHNR and CDR2 is FQNEAQ (reference sequence). The CDR3 totals 16 residues. CDR3: CASSLVSGGITDTQYF. The CDR3 DNA sequence: TGTGCCAGCAGCTTAGTTTCTGGCGGAATCACAGATACGCAGTATTTT.

The V call is TRBV2, the J call TRBJ2-7; 9 positions match TRBD1. The CDR3 is 14 amino acids. The ends lost 3 bases at V and 5 bases at J; junction bases unmatched: 5. Germline-derived CDR1 and CDR2 are SNHLY and FYNNEI. In DNA form, the CDR3 reads TGTGCCAGCAGTGATATGGGACAGGGCCACGAGCAGTACTTC. It codes for CASSDMGQGHEQYF.

The V call is TRBV5-5, the J call TRBJ2-1; D possibly corresponds to TRBD2 (5 bases). Germline CDR1 reads SGHKS; CDR2 reads YYEKEE (reference sequence). The CDR3 is 15 amino acids. Between the trimmed V and J ends, which lost 1 base and 7 bases, there was a span of 15 bases. CDR3 loop: CASSLFRSGANEQFF. In nucleotides, the CDR3 is TGTGCCAGCAGCTTGTTCAGGAGCGGTGCGAATGAGCAGTTCTTC.

V usage is TRBV3-1 (or the pseudogene TRBV3-2) and J usage is TRBJ2-3; no definite D call. Germline V gene sequence: CDR1 LGHDT, CDR2 YNNKEL (reference sequence). The CDR3 spans 15 residues. V was trimmed by 1 base and J by 4 bases, leaving 12 bases between them. The CDR3 protein is CASSQVPWPPDTQYF. The CDR3 DNA reads as TGTGCCAGCAGCCAAGTCCCCTGGCCCCCAGATACGCAGTATTTT.

The chain recombines TRBV9 with TRBJ2-5, with D possibly matching TRBD2 (6 bases). Germline assignment: CDR1 SGDLS and CDR2 YYNGEE. The CDR3 extends over 15 amino acids. V was clipped by 3 bases and J by 0 bases, with 12 bases between them. CDR3 DNA: TGTGCCAGCAGCGGGAGCGGGCTCTACCAAGAGACCCAGTACTTC. Translated, it gives CASSGSGLYQETQYF.

The V gene is TRBV28, the J gene TRBJ2-7; D is uncertain. This CDR3 has 15 amino acids. Germline CDR1 reads MDHEN; CDR2 reads SYDVKM. Trimming stripped 4 bases from V and 3 bases from J, with 16 bases between. CDR3: CASSSLLDGDYEQYF. The CDR3, as DNA: TGTGCCAGCAGTTCCCTCCTAGATGGCGACTACGAGCAGTACTTC.

Details on this clone: This same CDR3 is encoded by further DNA sequences in the sample. The chain is built from TRBV28 and TRBJ1-1; a weak D match, TRBD1 (6 bases). Trimming removed 6 bases from V and 4 bases from J, with 9 bases in between. The CDR3 loop spans 12 amino acids. Germline V gene sequence: CDR1 MDHEN, CDR2 SYDVKM. The CDR3 DNA reads TGTGCCAGCAGCCAGGGGTTCACTGAAGCTTTCTTT. It is translated as CASSQGFTEAFF.

This chain links TRBV21-1 with TRBJ2-3; TRBD2 is the table's D call, not checked against the DNA. TRBV21-1 is designated a pseudogene. The CDR3 consists of 17 residues. The CDR3 DNA reads TGTGCCAGCAGCAAAGAGGGACTAGCGGAAATTTGGGATACGCAGTATTTT. Its protein product is CASSKEGLAEIWDTQYF.

This clone is a singleton in its sample. The chain carries TRBV11-3 and TRBJ1-4, with a weak D call TRBD1 (6 bases). Germline CDR1 is SGHNT and CDR2 is YENEEA. V gave up 0 bases and J gave up 3 bases, with 8 bases separating them. This CDR3 has 15 residues. For the CDR3, the DNA is TGTGCCAGCAGCTTAGATGGACAGCCTAATGAAAAACTGTTTTTT. Translating it yields CASSLDGQPNEKLFF.

The sample holds one count of this clone. The rearrangement links TRBV2 to TRBJ2-1, with TRBD2 matching 8 bases. This CDR3 has 16 residues. Germline CDR1 is SNHLY and CDR2 is FYNNEI. V was pared by 6 bases and J by 1 base, with 8 bases of the junction left unmatched. CDR3 sequence: CASRTPAGGSYNEQFF. The CDR3 DNA reads as TGTGCCAGCAGGACCCCCGCGGGAGGTTCCTACAATGAGCAGTTCTTC.

This chain joins TRBV27 and TRBJ2-7, with D tentatively TRBD1 (6 bases). V dropped 2 bases and J dropped 2 bases, with 7 bases sitting between them. Germline-derived CDR1 and CDR2 are MNHEY and SMNVEV (reference sequence). The CDR3 has 13 residues. The CDR3 sequence is CASSLPGAYEQYF. The CDR3 coding sequence is TGTGCCAGCAGTTTACCAGGGGCCTACGAGCAGTACTTC.

V and J are TRBV15 and TRBJ1-6; 7 bases match TRBD1. Germline CDR1 and CDR2: LNHNV and YYDKDF (reference sequence). Trimming cost V 0 bases and J 5 bases; bases outside gene matches: 4. This CDR3 has 16 residues. The CDR3 region is CATSRDKGANNSPLHF. In DNA, the CDR3 is TGTGCCACCAGCAGAGATAAGGGGGCTAATAATTCACCCCTCCACTTT.

The chain joins TRBV10-1 to TRBJ2-1; D is possibly TRBD1 (6 bases). CDR3 length equals 14 residues. In germline, CDR1 is WNHNN, CDR2 SYGVQD (reference sequence). V was clipped by 6 bases and J by 7 bases, with 16 bases between them. CDR3 residues: CASSRDTVTNEQFF. The CDR3 nucleotides are TGCGCCAGCAGCCGGGACACCGTAACGAATGAGCAGTTCTTC.

V usage is TRBV11-3 and J usage is TRBJ2-1, with D unresolved. This CDR3 spans 14 amino acids. From germline, CDR1 is SGHNT and CDR2 YENEEA. Deletions cut 1 base from V and 5 bases from J, with 9 bases between. CDR3 sequence: CASSLALKHNEQFF. CDR3 sequence (DNA): TGTGCCAGCAGCTTAGCACTAAAACACAATGAGCAGTTCTTC.

This clone was recorded once. The J gene is TRBJ1-5, the V gene TRBV19; 9 nucleotides match TRBD1. Germline CDR1 and CDR2: LNHDA and SQIVND (reference sequence). After removal of 5 bases from V and 5 bases from J, the junction contained 10 bases not matched to a gene. The CDR3 contains 16 residues. The CDR3 DNA reads as TGTGCCAGTAGTCCCCGGGACAGGGAATACTATCAGCCCCAGCATTTT. Amino acids: CASSPRDREYYQPQHF.